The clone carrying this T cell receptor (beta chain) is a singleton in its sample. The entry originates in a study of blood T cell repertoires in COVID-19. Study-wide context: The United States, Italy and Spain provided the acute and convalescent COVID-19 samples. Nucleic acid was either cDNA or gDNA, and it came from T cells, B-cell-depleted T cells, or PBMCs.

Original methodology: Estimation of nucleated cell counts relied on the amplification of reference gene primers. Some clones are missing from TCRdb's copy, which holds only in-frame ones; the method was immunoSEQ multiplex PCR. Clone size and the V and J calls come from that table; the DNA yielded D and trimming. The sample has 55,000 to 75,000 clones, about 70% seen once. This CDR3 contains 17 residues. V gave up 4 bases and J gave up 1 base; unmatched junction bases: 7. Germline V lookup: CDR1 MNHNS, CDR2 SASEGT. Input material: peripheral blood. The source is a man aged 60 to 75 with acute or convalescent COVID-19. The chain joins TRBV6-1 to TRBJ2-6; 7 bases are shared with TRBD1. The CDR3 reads CASSGWGQSSGANVLTF. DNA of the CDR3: TGTGCCAGCAGTGGCTGGGGACAGAGTTCTGGGGCCAACGTCCTGACTTTC.